The sequence of this T cell receptor beta chain was determined in a study of monozygotic twins with inflammatory bowel disease. CDR1 and CDR2 from the germline V gene are SGHAT and FQNNGV. The CDR3 is made up of 21 amino acids. Comment on this clonotype: No antigen is known for it.

General observations from the study: Treatment differences in immunosuppression may have added variability to the repertoires of patients. Relative clonotype sharing with others was diminished in IBD patients versus healthy twins, particularly with disease activity.

Template switching incorporated UMIs with a 6-nucleotide sample barcode. TCRdb re-called the 5' RACE reads; every CDR3 protein appears as one record, without DNA. The data show some 150,000 distinct CDR3 sequences, and the top ten clones hold roughly 2.3%. Sequencing input: blood. The TCR comes from a human donor with ulcerative colitis or Crohn's disease, or a healthy co-twin of an affected twin (not recorded which). The chain uses TRBV11-2 and TRBJ2-1; the D gene TCRdb calls, TRBD2, cannot be checked with no DNA. This chain's CDR3 is CASSLVSPRSSSGSSYNEQFF.